The T cell receptor beta chain under discussion was sequenced for a study of blood T cell repertoires in COVID-19. The length of the CDR3 is 17 residues. J was trimmed by 4 bases and V by 0 bases; bases with no gene match: 8. Germline V gives CDR1 LGHNA, CDR2 YNFKEQ. Method: immunoSEQ multiplex PCR; TCRdb's copy keeps in-frame clones and lacks some. The profile shows tens of thousands of clones, roughly 88% of them singletons. This TCR came from a human donor in a cohort sampled during active COVID-19. The V gene is TRBV4-2, the J gene TRBJ2-3, with 9 positions matching TRBD2. The specimen sequenced was peripheral blood. CDR3 region: CASSQDGAGGLPDTQYF. The CDR3 DNA reads TGTGCCAGCAGCCAAGACGGGGCGGGAGGGTTGCCAGATACGCAGTATTTT.